The clone carrying this TCR beta chain was seen more than once but under ten times. No antigen is known for it. Germline V gene data show CDR1 as SQVTM and CDR2 as ANQGSEA. This CDR3 spans 11 amino acids. V was shortened by 8 bases and J by 2 bases, with 8 bases between the two germline ends. The data originate from a study of CD8+ T cells in alopecia areata. Regarding the study as a whole: Higher clonality than in normal scalp was seen in lesional scalp, especially alopecia totalis/universalis. Sequencing of scalp samples also includes resident alphabeta T cells from normal skin.

Sequencing relied on a cDNA template that was reverse transcribed from extracted RNA. Sequenced by immunoSEQ multiplex PCR; TCRdb stores in-frame clones only, minus some. Of 120,000 or so clones listed, about 50% are singletons. Both peripheral blood and punch biopsies of lesional scalp skin were obtained from patients who had alopecia areata. This receptor was obtained from a human donor with alopecia areata. The rearrangement joins TRBV29-1 to TRBJ2-3; D ambiguous. Sequencing was done on a sample of NKG2D-low CD8+ T cells sorted from blood. CDR3 coding DNA: TGCAGCTTTTGGTCCACAGATACGCAGTATTTT. It codes for CSFWSTDTQYF.